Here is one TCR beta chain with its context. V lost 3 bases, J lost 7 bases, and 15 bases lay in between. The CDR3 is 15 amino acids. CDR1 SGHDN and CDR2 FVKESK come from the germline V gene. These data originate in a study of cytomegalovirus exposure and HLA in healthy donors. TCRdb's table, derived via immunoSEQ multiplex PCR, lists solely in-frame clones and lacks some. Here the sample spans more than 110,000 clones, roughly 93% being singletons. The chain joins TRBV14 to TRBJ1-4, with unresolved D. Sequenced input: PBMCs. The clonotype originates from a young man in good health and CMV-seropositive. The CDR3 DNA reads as TGTGCCAGCAGCCAGATAATGGGAGGAGGTGAAAAACTGTTTTTT. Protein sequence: CASSQIMGGGEKLFF. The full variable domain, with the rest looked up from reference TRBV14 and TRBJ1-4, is EAGVTQFPSHSVIEKGQTVTLRCDPISGHDNLYWYRRVMGKEIKFLLHFVKESKQDESGMPNNRFLAERTGGTYSTLKVQPAELEDSGVYFCASSQIMGGGEKLFFGSGTQLSVL.